A single sample gave rise to the 27 T cell receptor beta chains below, sequenced in a study of cytomegalovirus exposure and HLA in healthy donors. PCR was performed using 60 Vbeta and 13 Jbeta primers. The table came from immunoSEQ multiplex PCR; TCRdb's copy has only in-frame clones and leaves some out. Of approximately 220,000 clones in the sample, roughly 82% are singletons; the top ten hold roughly 6%. Specimen: PBMCs. The receptors come from a man aged 40-50 years in good health and CMV-seropositive.

V gene TRBV29-1 combines with J gene TRBJ2-5; 9 bases are a match to TRBD1. Germline loops: CDR1 SQVTM, CDR2 ANQGSEA. The junction had 5 bases not matched to a gene; V was cut back by 0 bases and J by 0 bases. The CDR3 spans 16 residues. CDR3 protein: CSVEDPGQGYQETQYF. CDR3 DNA sequence: TGCAGCGTTGAAGACCCGGGACAGGGATACCAAGAGACCCAGTACTTC.

A few counts support this clone. The V call is TRBV2, the J call TRBJ2-2; 13 bases fit TRBD2. Looked up from germline, CDR1 is SNHLY and CDR2 is FYNNEI. The CDR3 is 20 residues long. J was trimmed by 7 bases and V by 0 bases; bases with no gene match: 14. In DNA, the CDR3 is TGTGCCAGCAGTGAAGCGCTTCGGTGGGGGACTAGCGGGATTCACGGGGAGCTGTTTTTT. This encodes CASSEALRWGTSGIHGELFF.

This chain links TRBV5-6 with TRBJ1-2, with a weak D call TRBD1 (6 bases). Looked up from germline, CDR1 is SGHDT and CDR2 is YYEEEE. V was trimmed by 0 bases and J by 3 bases, leaving 12 bases between them. This CDR3 is built from 15 residues. This chain's CDR3 is CASSLEGGFDYGYTF. CDR3 bases: TGTGCCAGCAGCTTGGAAGGGGGATTCGACTATGGCTACACCTTC.

The chain couples TRBV30 to TRBJ2-1; 10 bases align to TRBD2. Germline V lookup: CDR1 GTSNPN, CDR2 SVGIG (reference sequence). J gave up 6 bases and V 3 bases, and 2 bases lay outside the gene matches. CDR3 length: 13 amino acids. The CDR3 DNA reads TGTGCCTGGAGACTAGCGGGGACCAATGAGCAGTTCTTC. Encoded protein: CAWRLAGTNEQFF.

The V and J genes are TRBV15 and TRBJ2-7; 9 bases match TRBD2. V lost 4 bases, J lost 4 bases, and 5 bases stayed unmatched. The V gene's germline CDR1 is LNHNV and CDR2 YYDKDF (reference sequence). The CDR3 length is 14 residues. In DNA form, the CDR3 reads TGTGCCACCAGCATTAGCGGGAGCGTATACGAGCAGTACTTC. It specifies CATSISGSVYEQYF.

This clone was seen a single time. The chain links TRBV5-1 to TRBJ2-1; weak D call: TRBD2 (6 bases). This CDR3 comprises 15 residues. Germline values: CDR1 SGHRS, CDR2 YFSETQ. The V end lost 5 bases, the J end lost 2 bases, and 14 bases lay between the germline ends. Written as DNA, the CDR3 is TGCGCCAGCAGGCCCCTAGCGACAACCTACAATGAGCAGTTCTTC. Protein sequence: CASRPLATTYNEQFF.

This clone was counted only a few times. This rearrangement joins TRBV5-1 to TRBJ1-4; TRBD1 agrees at 7 bases. This CDR3 has 14 residues. CDR1 and CDR2 from the germline V gene are SGHRS and YFSETQ. Trimming took 4 bases from V and 8 from J; bases not matched to a gene: 8. CDR3 amino acids: CASSPTGRIEKLFF. Written as DNA, the CDR3 is TGCGCCAGCAGCCCGACAGGGAGAATCGAAAAACTGTTTTTT.

The chain couples TRBV6-1 to TRBJ2-7, with 13 bases matching TRBD2. The V segment lost 3 bases and the J segment 2 bases; nucleotides outside the gene matches: 7. CDR1 is MNHNS, CDR2 SASEGT, per germline. The CDR3 is 17 amino acids. CDR3 residues: CASSDISTSGRTYEQYV. The DNA for the CDR3 is TGTGCCAGCAGTGATATTTCGACTAGCGGGAGGACCTACGAGCAGTACGTC.

The V call is TRBV18, the J call TRBJ2-3; no firm D call. The CDR3 length is 14 residues. Per germline, CDR1 KGHSH and CDR2 LQKENI. Trimming stripped 1 base from V and 0 bases from J, with 5 bases between. As DNA, the CDR3 is TGTGCCAGCTCACCACTAGATAGCACAGATACGCAGTATTTT. Its translation: CASSPLDSTDTQYF. Full variable domain (missing parts from reference TRBV18 and TRBJ2-3): NAGVMQNPRHLVRRRGQEARLRCSPMKGHSHVYWYRQLPEEGLKFMVYLQKENIIDESGMPKERFSAEFPKEGPSILRIQQVVRGDSAAYFCASSPLDSTDTQYFGPGTRLTVL.

The chain uses TRBV11-2 and TRBJ1-1, with a weak D call TRBD1 (5 bases). CDR3 length: 12 residues. Germline CDR1 reads SGHAT; CDR2 reads FQNNGV. The ends were cut back, 5 bases at V and 10 bases at J, with 14 bases in the middle. CDR3 nucleotides: TGTGCCAGCAGCCGGTGGGGGGACCGAGCTTTCTTT. Residues: CASSRWGDRAFF.

The chain employs TRBV11-1 and TRBJ2-7; D gene unclear. The germline V gene has CDR1 SGHAT and CDR2 FQDESV (reference sequence). The CDR3 runs 15 residues. Between the trimmed V and J ends, which lost 5 bases and 6 bases, there was a span of 20 bases. This chain's CDR3 is CASSRLGTRVSEQYF. In DNA form, the CDR3 reads TGTGCCAGCAGCCGCCTGGGCACTCGTGTGAGCGAGCAGTACTTC.

The chain is built from TRBV5-1 and TRBJ1-4; TRBD1 agrees at 10 bases. The CDR3 runs 18 residues. The V segment lost 4 bases and the J segment 0 bases; nucleotides outside the gene matches: 9. Germline V gene sequence: CDR1 SGHRS, CDR2 YFSETQ. The chain's CDR3 is CASSVGQGIGSTNEKLFF. DNA for the CDR3: TGCGCCAGCAGCGTGGGACAGGGGATTGGGTCAACTAATGAAAAACTGTTTTTT.

The chain carries TRBV25-1 and TRBJ2-5, with 9 positions matching TRBD2. Germline CDR1 is MGHDK and CDR2 is SYGVNS. The trim removed 5 bases at V and 0 bases at J, leaving 10 bases unmatched. CDR3 length: 17 residues. The CDR3 sequence: CASSRRLAEKYQETQYF. CDR3 bases: TGTGCCAGCAGTCGTCGACTAGCGGAAAAGTACCAAGAGACCCAGTACTTC.

In its sample, this clone was seen a few times. V gene TRBV7-9 combines with J gene TRBJ2-3; D might be TRBD2 (6 bases). The germline V gene has CDR1 SEHNR and CDR2 FQNEAQ (reference sequence). With 2 bases removed from V and 6 bases from J, the gap between germline ends came to 15 bases. This CDR3 is built from 15 residues. The chain's CDR3 is CASSLLAPKQDTQYF. In DNA form, the CDR3 reads TGTGCCAGCAGCTTACTAGCGCCGAAGCAGGATACGCAGTATTTT. Variable domain in full (rest from reference TRBV7-9 and TRBJ2-3): DTGVSQNPRHKITKRGQNVTFRCDPISEHNRLYWYRQTLGQGPEFLTYFQNEAQLEKSRLLSDRFSAERPKGSFSTLEIQRTEQGDSAMYLCASSLLAPKQDTQYFGPGTRLTVL.

The table lists this clone with a few counts. The rearrangement joins TRBV5-6 to TRBJ1-1, with D possibly matching TRBD1 (5 bases). Germline V lookup: CDR1 SGHDT, CDR2 YYEEEE. This CDR3 spans 15 amino acids. V was shortened by 5 bases and J by 0 bases, with 14 bases between the two germline ends. The CDR3 DNA is TGTGCCAGCAGGAACTCTGGGGGGATGAACACTGAAGCTTTCTTT. This translates into CASRNSGGMNTEAFF. The whole variable domain, filled in from reference TRBV5-6 and TRBJ1-1, reads DAGVTQSPTHLIKTRGQQVTLRCSPKSGHDTVSWYQQALGQGPQFIFQYYEEEERQRGNFPDRFSGHQFPNYSSELNVNALLLGDSALYLCASRNSGGMNTEAFFGQGTRLTVV.

V and J are TRBV19 and TRBJ2-5; unclear D gene. V was trimmed by 3 bases and J by 4 bases, leaving 15 bases between them. This CDR3 comprises 15 residues. Per germline, CDR1 LNHDA and CDR2 SQIVND (reference sequence). CDR3 sequence reads: CASSIRQAFGETQYF. CDR3 bases: TGTGCCAGTAGTATCAGGCAGGCTTTTGGAGAGACCCAGTACTTC.

The chain has TRBV28 and TRBJ2-7, with 7 bases lining up with TRBD1. J lost 2 bases, V lost 6 bases, and 7 bases had no gene match. Germline V CDR1 and CDR2: MDHEN, SYDVKM. CDR3 length: 14 amino acids. The CDR3 DNA reads as TGTGCCAGCAGCATTGGACAGGCCCCCTACGAGCAGTACTTC. As protein: CASSIGQAPYEQYF.

This chain links TRBV6-5 with TRBJ1-1, with TRBD1 as a possible D gene (6 bases). In germline, CDR1 is MNHEY, CDR2 SVGAGI. The V end lost 6 bases, the J end lost 8 bases, and 10 bases lay between the germline ends. CDR3 length: 11 amino acids. Here the CDR3 reads CASRRTGEAFF. DNA of the CDR3: TGTGCCAGCAGACGTACAGGGGAAGCTTTCTTT.

The chain employs TRBV6-6 and TRBJ2-1; 11 bases map to TRBD2. Germline CDR1 is MNHNY and CDR2 is SVGAGI (reference sequence). V was clipped by 6 bases and J by 8 bases; unmatched bases: 9. The length of the CDR3 is 15 residues. In DNA form, the CDR3 reads TGTGCCAGCAGCCCGAATAGCGGGGGGGGTTATGAGCAGTTCTTC. The encoded protein is CASSPNSGGGYEQFF.

This chain joins TRBV4-1 and TRBJ2-7, with D possibly TRBD1 on 5 matching bases. The CDR3 consists of 15 residues. CDR1 and CDR2 (germline): MGHRA, YSYEKL. Trimming left V 1 base short and J 2 bases short, with 12 bases between. CDR3 region: CASSQGPEQAYEQYF. As DNA, the CDR3 is TGCGCCAGCAGCCAAGGACCGGAACAGGCCTACGAGCAGTACTTC.

The chain is built from TRBV7-3 and TRBJ2-1; 11 positions agree with TRBD2. This CDR3 has 15 residues. Per germline, CDR1 SGHTA and CDR2 FQGTGA. Trimming took 6 bases from V and 7 from J; bases not matched to a gene: 8. CDR3 residues: CASSPGLAATNEQFF. The CDR3, as DNA: TGTGCCAGCAGTCCGGGACTAGCGGCTACAAATGAGCAGTTCTTC.

The V call is TRBV7-9, the J call TRBJ2-2; D might be TRBD2 (5 bases). V was pared by 2 bases and J by 0 bases, with 16 bases between. The CDR3 consists of 18 residues. Germline V gene lookup returns CDR1 SEHNR and CDR2 FQNEAQ (reference sequence). CDR3 sequence reads: CASSLRLLAETNTGELFF. The DNA of the CDR3 is TGTGCCAGCAGCTTAAGGCTCCTAGCAGAAACGAACACCGGGGAGCTGTTTTTT. Combining the CDR3 with reference TRBV7-9 and TRBJ2-2 gives the whole variable domain DTGVSQNPRHKITKRGQNVTFRCDPISEHNRLYWYRQTLGQGPEFLTYFQNEAQLEKSRLLSDRFSAERPKGSFSTLEIQRTEQGDSAMYLCASSLRLLAETNTGELFFGEGSRLTVL.

The rearrangement uses TRBV30 and TRBJ2-7; a weak D match, TRBD1 (6 bases). Germline CDR1 reads GTSNPN; CDR2 reads SVGIG (reference sequence). The CDR3 has 13 amino acids. The CDR3 spells CALRGSGLYEQYF. For the CDR3, the DNA is TGTGCACTCAGGGGTTCCGGACTCTACGAGCAGTACTTC.

This chain joins TRBV6-5 and TRBJ1-4, with TRBD1 identical over 11 bases. V lost 5 bases, J lost 6 bases, and 5 bases stayed unmatched. The CDR3 is made up of 15 amino acids. From germline, CDR1 is MNHEY and CDR2 SVGAGI. In nucleotides, the CDR3 is TGTGCCAGCAGTACCCCGGGACAGGGGGATGAAAAACTGTTTTTT. Encoded protein: CASSTPGQGDEKLFF.

This clone showed up just once. The chain is built from TRBV5-1 and TRBJ2-5; possible D gene TRBD2, 7 bases. The end of the DNA fits TRBJ2-7 better, so the J call may be wrong. The CDR3 extends over 15 amino acids. Germline lookup yields CDR1 SGHRS and CDR2 YFSETQ. Here the CDR3 reads CASSLTGGLTYEQYF. The DNA of the CDR3 is TGCGCCAGCAGTCTTACCGGGGGGCTTACCTACGAGCAGTACTTC.

The chain has TRBV30 and TRBJ2-1; 8 bases are a match to TRBD2. Losses at the gene ends were 4 bases for V and 9 bases for J; bases not matched to a gene: 11. This CDR3 has 14 residues. The germline gives CDR1 GTSNPN, CDR2 SVGIG (reference sequence). The DNA for the CDR3 is TGTGCCTGGACTCCGGGGGGGGGCCGAGTTGAGCAGTTCTTC. It specifies CAWTPGGGRVEQFF. The complete variable domain, with remaining parts taken from reference TRBV30 and TRBJ2-1, reads SQTIHQWPATLVQPVGSPLSLECTVEGTSNPNLYWYRQAAGRGLQLLFYSVGIGQISSEVPQNLSASRPQDRQFILSSKKLLLSDSGFYLCAWTPGGGRVEQFFGPGTRLTVL.

The V and J genes are TRBV11-2 and TRBJ2-7; TRBD2 is a possible D gene (6 bases). From germline, CDR1 is SGHAT and CDR2 FQNNGV. This CDR3 is built from 13 residues. V was shortened by 6 bases and J by 3 bases, with 12 bases between the two germline ends. The CDR3 sequence is CASSSAGSYEQYV. The CDR3 DNA is TGTGCCAGCAGTTCCGCCGGGAGCTACGAGCAGTACGTC.